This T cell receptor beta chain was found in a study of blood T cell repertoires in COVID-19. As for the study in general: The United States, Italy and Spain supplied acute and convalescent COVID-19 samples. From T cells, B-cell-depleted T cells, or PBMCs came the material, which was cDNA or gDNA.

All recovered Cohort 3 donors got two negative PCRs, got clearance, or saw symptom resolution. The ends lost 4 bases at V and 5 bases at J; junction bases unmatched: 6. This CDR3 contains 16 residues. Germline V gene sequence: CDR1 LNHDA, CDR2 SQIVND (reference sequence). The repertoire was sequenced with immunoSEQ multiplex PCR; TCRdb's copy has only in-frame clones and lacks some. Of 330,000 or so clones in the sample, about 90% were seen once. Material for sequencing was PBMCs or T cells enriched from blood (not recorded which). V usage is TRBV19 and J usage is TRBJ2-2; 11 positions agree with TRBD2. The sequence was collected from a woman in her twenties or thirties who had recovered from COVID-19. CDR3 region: CASSKTSGTFTGELFF. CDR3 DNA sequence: TGTGCCAGTAGTAAGACTAGCGGGACTTTTACCGGGGAGCTGTTTTTT.